This TCR beta chain stems from a study of T cells in Graves' hyperthyroidism and ophthalmopathy. A patient was excluded if there was uncontrolled infection, other autoimmune disease, pregnancy or lactation. Approximately 9.3 ml of fresh peripheral blood supplied the PBMCs. It was RNA transcripts that yielded the amplified TCR beta CDR3 regions. Using the HTBI primer set, a first-round RT-PCR was run on the TCR CDR3. TCRdb reanalysed the multiplex PCR reads using MiXCR and keeps one entry per CDR3 protein. The data contain 500,000 or so distinct CDR3 sequences, under 20% of them singletons. The CDR3 has 16 residues. V was clipped by 2 bases and J by 0 bases, with 11 bases between them. CDR1 and CDR2 (germline): WSHSY, SAAADI.

Source material: blood. The source of this sequence is a woman under 30 with Graves' ophthalmopathy. V gene TRBV10-2 combines with J gene TRBJ1-5; D is undetermined. This CDR3 is CASSEMAGYSNQPQHF. DNA for the CDR3: TGCGCCAGCAGTGAGATGGCGGGATATAGCAATCAGCCCCAGCATTTT.